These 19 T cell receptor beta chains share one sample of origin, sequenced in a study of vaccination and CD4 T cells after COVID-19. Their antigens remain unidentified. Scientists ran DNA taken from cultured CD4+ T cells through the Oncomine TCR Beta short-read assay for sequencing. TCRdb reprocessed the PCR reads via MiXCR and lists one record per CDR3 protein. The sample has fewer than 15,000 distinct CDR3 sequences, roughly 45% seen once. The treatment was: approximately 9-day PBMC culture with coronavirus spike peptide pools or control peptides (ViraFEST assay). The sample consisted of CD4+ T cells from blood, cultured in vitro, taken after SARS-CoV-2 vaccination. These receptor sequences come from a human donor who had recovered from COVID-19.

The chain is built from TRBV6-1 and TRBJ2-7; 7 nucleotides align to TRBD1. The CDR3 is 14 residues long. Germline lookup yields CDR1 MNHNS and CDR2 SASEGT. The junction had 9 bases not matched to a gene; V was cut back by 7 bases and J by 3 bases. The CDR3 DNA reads TGTGCCAGCACTTCCCGGACAGGCGACTACGAGCAGTACTTC. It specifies CASTSRTGDYEQYF.

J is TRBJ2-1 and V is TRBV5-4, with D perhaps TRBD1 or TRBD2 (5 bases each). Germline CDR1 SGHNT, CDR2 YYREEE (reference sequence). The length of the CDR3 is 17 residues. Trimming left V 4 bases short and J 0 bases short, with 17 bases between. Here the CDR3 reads CASSPAGGDFSYNEQFF. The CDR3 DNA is TGTGCCAGCAGCCCGGCTGGGGGAGATTTCTCCTACAATGAGCAGTTCTTC.

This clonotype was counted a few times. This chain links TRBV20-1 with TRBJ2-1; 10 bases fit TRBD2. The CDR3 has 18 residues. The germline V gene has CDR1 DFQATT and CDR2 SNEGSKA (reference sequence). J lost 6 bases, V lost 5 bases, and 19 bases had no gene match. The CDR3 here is CSALDPSSLAGISNEQFF. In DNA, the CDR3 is TGCAGTGCTTTGGACCCATCCTCACTAGCGGGAATATCCAATGAGCAGTTCTTC.

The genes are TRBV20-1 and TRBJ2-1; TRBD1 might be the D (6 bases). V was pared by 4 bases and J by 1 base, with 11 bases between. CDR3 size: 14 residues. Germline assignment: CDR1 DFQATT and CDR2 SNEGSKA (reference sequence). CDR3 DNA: TGCAGTGCTAATAGACAGGAGTCCTACAATGAGCAGTTCTTC. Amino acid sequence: CSANRQESYNEQFF.

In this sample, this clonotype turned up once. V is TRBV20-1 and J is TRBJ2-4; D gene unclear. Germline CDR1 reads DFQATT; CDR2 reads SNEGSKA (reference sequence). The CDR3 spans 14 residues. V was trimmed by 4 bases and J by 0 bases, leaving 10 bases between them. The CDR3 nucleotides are TGCAGTGCTAAAGAAGACACAGCCAAAAACATTCAGTACTTC. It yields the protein CSAKEDTAKNIQYF.

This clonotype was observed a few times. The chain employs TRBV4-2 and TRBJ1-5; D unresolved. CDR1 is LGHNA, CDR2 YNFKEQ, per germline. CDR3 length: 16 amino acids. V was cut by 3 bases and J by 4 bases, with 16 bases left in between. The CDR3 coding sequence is TGTGCCAGCAGCCAGCCGGGGTTCCCGGTAAATCAGCCCCAGCATTTT. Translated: CASSQPGFPVNQPQHF.

The CDR3 reads CASRRRSGYGYTF. CDR3 sequence (DNA): TGTGCCAGCAGAAGGCGTTCCGGGTATGGCTACACCTTC. This sequence joins TRBV28 and TRBJ1-2; D uncertain. This CDR3 has 13 amino acids. Trimming removed 6 bases at V and 5 bases at J, with 13 bases between. Germline CDR1 MDHEN, CDR2 SYDVKM.

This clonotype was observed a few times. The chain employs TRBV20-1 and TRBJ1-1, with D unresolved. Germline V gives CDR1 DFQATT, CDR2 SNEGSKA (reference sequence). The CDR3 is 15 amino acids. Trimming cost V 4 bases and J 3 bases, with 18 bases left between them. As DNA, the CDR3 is TGCAGTGCTATAGAAGGTGGGAAAGCGCACACTGAAGCTTTCTTT. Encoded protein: CSAIEGGKAHTEAFF.

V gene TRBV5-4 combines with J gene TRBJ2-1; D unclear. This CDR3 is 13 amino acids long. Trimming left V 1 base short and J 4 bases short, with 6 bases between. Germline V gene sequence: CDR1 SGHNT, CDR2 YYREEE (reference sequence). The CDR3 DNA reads TGTGCCAGCAGCTTGCCCAGTTACAATGAGCAGTTCTTC. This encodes CASSLPSYNEQFF. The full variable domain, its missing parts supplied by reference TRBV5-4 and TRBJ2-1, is ETGVTQSPTHLIKTRGQQVTLRCSSQSGHNTVSWYQQALGQGPQFIFQYYREEENGRGNFPPRFSGLQFPNYSSELNVNALELDDSALYLCASSLPSYNEQFFGPGTRLTVL.

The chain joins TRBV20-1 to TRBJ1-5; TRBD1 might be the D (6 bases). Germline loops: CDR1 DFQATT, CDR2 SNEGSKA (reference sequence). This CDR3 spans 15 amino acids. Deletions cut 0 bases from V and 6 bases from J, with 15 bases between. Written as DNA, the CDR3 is TGCAGTGCTAGAGAGGGGGGGGGCGAGGGTCAGCCCCAGCATTTT. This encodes CSAREGGGEGQPQHF.

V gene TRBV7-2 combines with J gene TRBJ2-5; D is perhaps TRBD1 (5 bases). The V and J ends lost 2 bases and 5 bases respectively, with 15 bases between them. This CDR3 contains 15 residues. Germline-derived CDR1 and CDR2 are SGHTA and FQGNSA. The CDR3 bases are TGTGCCAGCAGCTTAATAAAAGGGGTCGGGGAGACCCAGTACTTC. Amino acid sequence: CASSLIKGVGETQYF.

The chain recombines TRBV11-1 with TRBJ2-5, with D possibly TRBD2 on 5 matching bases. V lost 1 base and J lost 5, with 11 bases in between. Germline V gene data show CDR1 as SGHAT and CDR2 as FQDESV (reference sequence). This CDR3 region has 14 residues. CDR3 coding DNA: TGTGCCAGCAGCTTAGGTGGGGTAGCGGAGACCCAGTACTTC. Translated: CASSLGGVAETQYF.

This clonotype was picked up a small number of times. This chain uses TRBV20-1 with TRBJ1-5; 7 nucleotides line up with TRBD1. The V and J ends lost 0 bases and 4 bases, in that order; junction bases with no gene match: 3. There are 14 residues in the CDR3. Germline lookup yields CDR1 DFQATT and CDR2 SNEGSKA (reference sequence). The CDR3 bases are TGCAGTGCTAGAGAGGCAGGGGGGAATCAGCCCCAGCATTTT. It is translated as CSAREAGGNQPQHF.

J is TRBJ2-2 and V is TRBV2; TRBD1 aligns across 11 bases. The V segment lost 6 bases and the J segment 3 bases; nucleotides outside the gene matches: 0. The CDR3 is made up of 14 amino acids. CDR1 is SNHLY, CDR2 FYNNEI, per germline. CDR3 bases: TGTGCCAGCAGGGACAGGGGGCACACCGGGGAGCTGTTTTTT. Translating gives CASRDRGHTGELFF.

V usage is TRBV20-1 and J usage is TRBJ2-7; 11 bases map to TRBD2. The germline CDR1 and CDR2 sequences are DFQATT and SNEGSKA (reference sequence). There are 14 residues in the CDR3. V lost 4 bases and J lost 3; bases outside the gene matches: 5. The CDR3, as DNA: TGCAGTGCTACACTAGCGGGAGATAGCTACGAGCAGTACTTC. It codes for CSATLAGDSYEQYF.

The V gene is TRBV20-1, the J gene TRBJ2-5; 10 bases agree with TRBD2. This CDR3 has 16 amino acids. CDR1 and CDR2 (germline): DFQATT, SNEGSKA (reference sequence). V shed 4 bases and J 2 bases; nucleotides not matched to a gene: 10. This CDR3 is CSAKPQGLAKQETQYF. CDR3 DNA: TGCAGTGCTAAACCCCAGGGACTAGCGAAACAAGAGACCCAGTACTTC.

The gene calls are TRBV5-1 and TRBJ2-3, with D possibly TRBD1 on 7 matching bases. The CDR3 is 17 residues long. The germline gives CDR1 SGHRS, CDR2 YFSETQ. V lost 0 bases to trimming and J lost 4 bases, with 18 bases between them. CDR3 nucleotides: TGCGCCAGCAGCTTGGCCGGGGGACAGAGGTACGCAGATACGCAGTATTTT. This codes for CASSLAGGQRYADTQYF.

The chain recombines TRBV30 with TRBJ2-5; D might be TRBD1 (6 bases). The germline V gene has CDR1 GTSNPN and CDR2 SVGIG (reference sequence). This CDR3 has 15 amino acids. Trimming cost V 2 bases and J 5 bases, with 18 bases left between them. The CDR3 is CAWSQDQGLRETQYF. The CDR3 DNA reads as TGTGCCTGGAGTCAAGACCAGGGGCTCAGGGAGACCCAGTACTTC.

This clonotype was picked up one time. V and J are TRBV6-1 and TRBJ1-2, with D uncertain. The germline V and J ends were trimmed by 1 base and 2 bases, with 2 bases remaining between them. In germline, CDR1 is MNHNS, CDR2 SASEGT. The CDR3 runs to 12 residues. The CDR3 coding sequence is TGTGCCAGCAGTGAAGGAAACTATGGCTACACCTTC. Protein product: CASSEGNYGYTF.